The present T cell receptor beta chain was sequenced within a study of CD8+ T cells in alopecia areata. Study-wide points: It was observed that many expanded lesional clones persisted in scalp and blood during tofacitinib.

Following RNA extraction, reverse transcription yielded cDNA that acted as the sequencing template. Profiled with immunoSEQ multiplex PCR; TCRdb holds only in-frame clones, not every one. Of about 140,000 clones in the sample, 45% to 60% were seen once. As concerns this clone: What it binds is unknown.

Treatment: oral pan-JAK inhibitor, 5-10 mg twice daily. The sorting of PBMCs gave CD4+ and CD8+ T cells. Trimming shortened V by 4 bases and J by 5 bases, and 12 bases separated the two germline ends. This CDR3 has 13 amino acids. Germline CDR1 reads SGHRS; CDR2 reads YFSETQ. Material: CD8+ T cells sorted from blood, obtained at week 4, from a patient treated with tofacitinib. The chain recombines TRBV5-1 with TRBJ2-5; D possibly corresponds to TRBD1 (5 bases). The sequence derives from a human donor with alopecia areata. The DNA for the CDR3 is TGCGCCAGCAGCCTTCTCGACAGCGAGACCCAGTACTTC. It specifies CASSLLDSETQYF.